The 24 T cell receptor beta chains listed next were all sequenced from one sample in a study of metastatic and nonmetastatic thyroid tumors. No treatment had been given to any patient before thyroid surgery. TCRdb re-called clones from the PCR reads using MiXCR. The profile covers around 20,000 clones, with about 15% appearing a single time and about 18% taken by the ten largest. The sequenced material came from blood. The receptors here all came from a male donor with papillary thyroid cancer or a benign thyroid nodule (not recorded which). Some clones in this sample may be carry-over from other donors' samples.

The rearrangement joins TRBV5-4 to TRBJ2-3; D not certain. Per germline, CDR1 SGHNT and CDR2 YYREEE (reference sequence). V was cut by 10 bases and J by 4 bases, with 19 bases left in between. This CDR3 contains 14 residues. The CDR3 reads CAARARERADTQYF. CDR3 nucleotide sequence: TGTGCCGCTAGGGCGCGAGAAAGGGCAGATACGCAGTATTTT.

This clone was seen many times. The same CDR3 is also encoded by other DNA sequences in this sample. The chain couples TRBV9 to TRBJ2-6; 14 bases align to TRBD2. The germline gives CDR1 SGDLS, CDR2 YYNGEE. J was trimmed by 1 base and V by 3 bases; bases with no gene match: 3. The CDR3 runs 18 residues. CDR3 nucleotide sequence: TGTGCCAGCAGCGGACTAGCGGGAGGGAATTCTGGGGCCAACGTCCTGACTTTC. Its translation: CASSGLAGGNSGANVLTF.

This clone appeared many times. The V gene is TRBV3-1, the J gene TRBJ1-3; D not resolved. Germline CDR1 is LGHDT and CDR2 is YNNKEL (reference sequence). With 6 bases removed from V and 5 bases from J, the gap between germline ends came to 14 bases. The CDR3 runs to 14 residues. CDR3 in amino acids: CASRPSGGRNTIYF. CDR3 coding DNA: TGTGCCAGCAGACCTTCCGGAGGTCGAAACACCATATATTTT.

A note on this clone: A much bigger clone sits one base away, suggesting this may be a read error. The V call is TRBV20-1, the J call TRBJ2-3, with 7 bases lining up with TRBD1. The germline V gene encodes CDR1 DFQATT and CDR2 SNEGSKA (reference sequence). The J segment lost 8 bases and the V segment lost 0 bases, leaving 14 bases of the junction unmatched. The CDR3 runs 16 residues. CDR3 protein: CSARDLETGSGGTQYF. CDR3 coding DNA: TGCAGTGCTAGAGATTTGGAGACGGGGTCAGGGGGTACGCAGTATTTT.

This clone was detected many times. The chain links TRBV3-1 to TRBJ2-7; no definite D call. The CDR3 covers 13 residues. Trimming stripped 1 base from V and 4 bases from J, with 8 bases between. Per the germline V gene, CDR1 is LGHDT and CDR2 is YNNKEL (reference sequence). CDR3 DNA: TGTGCCAGCAGCCAAGGTCAGGAGTACGAGCAGTACTTC. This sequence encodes CASSQGQEYEQYF.

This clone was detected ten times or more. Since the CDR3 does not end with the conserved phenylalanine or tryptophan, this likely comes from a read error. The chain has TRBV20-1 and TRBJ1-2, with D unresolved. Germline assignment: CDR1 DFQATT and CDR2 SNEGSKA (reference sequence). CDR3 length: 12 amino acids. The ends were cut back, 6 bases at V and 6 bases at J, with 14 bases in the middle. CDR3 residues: CSATGGLDGYTS. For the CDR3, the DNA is TGCAGTGCCACCGGCGGTCTCGATGGCTACACCTCC.

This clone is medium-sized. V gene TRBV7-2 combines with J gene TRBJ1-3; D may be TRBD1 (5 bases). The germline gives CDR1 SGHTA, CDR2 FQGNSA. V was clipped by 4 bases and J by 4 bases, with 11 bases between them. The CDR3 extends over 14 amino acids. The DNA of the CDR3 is TGTGCCAGCAGCTCCGCAGGGTTCGGAAACACCATATATTTT. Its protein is CASSSAGFGNTIYF.

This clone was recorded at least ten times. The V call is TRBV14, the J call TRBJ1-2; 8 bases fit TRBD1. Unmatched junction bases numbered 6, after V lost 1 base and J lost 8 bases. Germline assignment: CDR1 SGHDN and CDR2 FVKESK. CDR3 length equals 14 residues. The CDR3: CASSQVQGAGGYTF. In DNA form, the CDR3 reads TGTGCCAGCAGCCAAGTTCAGGGGGCGGGAGGCTACACCTTC.

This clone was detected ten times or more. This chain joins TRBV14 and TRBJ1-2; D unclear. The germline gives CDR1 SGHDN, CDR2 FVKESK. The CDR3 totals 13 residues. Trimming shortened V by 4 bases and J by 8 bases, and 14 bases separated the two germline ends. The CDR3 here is CASSRRQLGGYTF. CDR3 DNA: TGTGCCAGCAGCCGTCGGCAACTGGGCGGCTACACCTTC.

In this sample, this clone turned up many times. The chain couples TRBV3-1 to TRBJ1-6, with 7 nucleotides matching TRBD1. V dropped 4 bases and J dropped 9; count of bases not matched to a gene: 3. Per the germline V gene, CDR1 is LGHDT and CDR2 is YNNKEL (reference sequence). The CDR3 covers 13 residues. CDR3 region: CASSLQGGSPLHF. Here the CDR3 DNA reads TGTGCCAGCAGCCTGCAGGGGGGTTCACCCCTCCACTTT.

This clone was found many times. The CDR3 protein is CASSVQPLVGLGYQETQYF. The CDR3 DNA sequence: TGTGCCAGCAGCGTACAACCACTCGTCGGATTGGGGTACCAAGAGACCCAGTACTTC. The chain is built from TRBV11-2 and TRBJ2-5; no reliable D call. V shed 5 bases and J shed 0 bases, with 25 bases lying between them. Looked up from germline, CDR1 is SGHAT and CDR2 is FQNNGV. The length of the CDR3 is 19 residues.

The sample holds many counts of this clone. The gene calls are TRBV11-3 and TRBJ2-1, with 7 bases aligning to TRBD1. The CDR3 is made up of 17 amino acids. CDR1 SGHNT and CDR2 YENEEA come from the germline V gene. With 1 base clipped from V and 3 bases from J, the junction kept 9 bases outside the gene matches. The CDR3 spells CASSLGNRGVGYNEQFF. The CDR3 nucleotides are TGTGCCAGCAGCTTAGGAAACAGGGGCGTAGGCTACAATGAGCAGTTCTTC.

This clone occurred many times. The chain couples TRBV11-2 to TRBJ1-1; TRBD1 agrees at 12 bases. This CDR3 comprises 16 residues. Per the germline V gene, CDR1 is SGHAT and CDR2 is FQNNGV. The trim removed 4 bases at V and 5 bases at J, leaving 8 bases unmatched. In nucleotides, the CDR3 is TGTGCCAGCAGCTCAGAGGGACAGGGGGCGAGGACTGAAGCTTTCTTT. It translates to CASSSEGQGARTEAFF.

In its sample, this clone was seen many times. DNA of the CDR3: TGTGCCAGCAGTTACTCGAGCGAGGACAGGGGCACAGATACGCAGTATTTT. Protein: CASSYSSEDRGTDTQYF. The V call is TRBV6-5, the J call TRBJ2-3; 8 nucleotides agree with TRBD1. The CDR3 is 17 residues long. V was pared by 0 bases and J by 1 base, with 6 bases of the junction left unmatched. Per germline, CDR1 MNHEY and CDR2 SVGAGI.

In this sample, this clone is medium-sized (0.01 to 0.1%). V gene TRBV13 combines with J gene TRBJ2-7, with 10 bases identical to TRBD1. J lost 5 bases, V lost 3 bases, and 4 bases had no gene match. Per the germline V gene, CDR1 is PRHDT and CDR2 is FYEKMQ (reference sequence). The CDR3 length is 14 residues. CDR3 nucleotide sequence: TGTGCCAGCAGCTTGACAGGGGGCTTGGACGAGCAGTACTTC. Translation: CASSLTGGLDEQYF.

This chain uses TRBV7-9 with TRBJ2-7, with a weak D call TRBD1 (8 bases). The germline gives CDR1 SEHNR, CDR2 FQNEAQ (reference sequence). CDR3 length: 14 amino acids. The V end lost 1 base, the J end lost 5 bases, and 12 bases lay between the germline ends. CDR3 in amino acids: CASSLGQGRDEQYF. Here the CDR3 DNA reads TGTGCCAGCAGCTTAGGACAGGGGAGGGACGAGCAGTACTTC.

The DNA of the CDR3 is TGCGCCAGCAGCACCGCCGTAGCGCAGTATTTT. This translates into CASSTAVAQYF. The chain links TRBV5-1 to TRBJ2-3; D is undetermined. CDR1 SGHRS and CDR2 YFSETQ come from the germline V gene. This CDR3 comprises 11 residues. V lost 4 bases and J lost 10, with 10 bases in between.

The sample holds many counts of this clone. Here the CDR3 reads CSAGRRRNSPLHF. In DNA form, the CDR3 reads TGCAGCGCGGGGAGACGAAGAAATTCACCCCTCCACTTT. The chain employs TRBV20-1 and TRBJ1-6; D uncertain. The CDR3 extends over 13 amino acids. Germline CDR1 is DFQATT and CDR2 is SNEGSKA (reference sequence).

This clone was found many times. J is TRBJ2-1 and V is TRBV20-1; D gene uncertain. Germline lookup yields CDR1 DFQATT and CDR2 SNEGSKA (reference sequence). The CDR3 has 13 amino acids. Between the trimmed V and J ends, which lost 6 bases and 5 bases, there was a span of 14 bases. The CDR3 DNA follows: TGCAGTGCCAAGGGTAGGGTTGACAATGAGCAGTTCTTC. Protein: CSAKGRVDNEQFF.

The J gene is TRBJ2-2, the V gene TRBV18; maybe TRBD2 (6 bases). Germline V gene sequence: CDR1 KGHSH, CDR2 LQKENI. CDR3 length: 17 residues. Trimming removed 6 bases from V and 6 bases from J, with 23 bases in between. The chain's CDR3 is CASSPFGTGDLAGELFF. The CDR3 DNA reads TGTGCCAGCTCCCCTTTTGGGACGGGAGACCTGGCCGGGGAGCTGTTTTTT.

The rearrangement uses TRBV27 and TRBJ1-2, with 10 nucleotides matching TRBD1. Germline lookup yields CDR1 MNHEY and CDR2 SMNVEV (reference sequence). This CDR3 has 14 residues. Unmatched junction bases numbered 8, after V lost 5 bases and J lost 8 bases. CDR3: CASSPQGQGKGYTF. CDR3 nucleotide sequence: TGTGCCAGCAGTCCTCAGGGACAGGGGAAGGGCTACACCTTC.

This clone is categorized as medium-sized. The CDR3 spells CAFTRTGAKLFF. In DNA form, the CDR3 reads TGTGCCTTTACTCGGACAGGGGCAAAACTGTTTTTT. V gene TRBV30 combines with J gene TRBJ1-4, with 9 bases fitting TRBD1. This CDR3 spans 12 amino acids. Germline V lookup: CDR1 GTSNPN, CDR2 SVGIG (reference sequence). V dropped 7 bases and J dropped 10; count of bases not matched to a gene: 7.

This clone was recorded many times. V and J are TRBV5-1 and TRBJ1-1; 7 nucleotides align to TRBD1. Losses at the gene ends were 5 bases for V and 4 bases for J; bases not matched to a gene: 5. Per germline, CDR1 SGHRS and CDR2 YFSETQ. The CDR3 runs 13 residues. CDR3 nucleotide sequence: TGCGCCAGCAGTCTAACAGGGGCCACTGAAGCTTTCTTT. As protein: CASSLTGATEAFF.

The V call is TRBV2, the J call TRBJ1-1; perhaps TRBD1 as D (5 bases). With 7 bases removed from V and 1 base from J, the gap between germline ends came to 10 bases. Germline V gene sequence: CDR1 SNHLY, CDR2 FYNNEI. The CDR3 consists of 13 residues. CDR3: CASKGLGNTEAFF. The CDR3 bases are TGTGCCAGCAAGGGACTGGGGAACACTGAAGCTTTCTTT. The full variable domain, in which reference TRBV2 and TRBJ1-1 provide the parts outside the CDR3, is EPEVTQTPSHQVTQMGQEVILRCVPISNHLYFYWYRQILGQKVEFLVSFYNNEISEKSEIFDDQFSVERPDGSNFTLKIRSTKLEDSAMYFCASKGLGNTEAFFGQGTRLTVV.